The 10 T cell receptor beta chains given below trace back to one sample, sequenced in a study of metastatic and nonmetastatic thyroid tumors. TCRdb recomputed clones from the PCR reads via MiXCR. The sample yields about 85,000 clones, 8.6% seen once. Until they underwent thyroid surgery, no patient had received any treatment. The sample comprised blood. All receptors derive from a female donor with papillary thyroid cancer or a benign thyroid nodule (not recorded which). Some clones in this sample may be carry-over from other donors' samples.

The sample holds many counts of this clone. The rearrangement links TRBV5-1 to TRBJ2-2; D unclear. The CDR3 runs 13 residues. Between the trimmed V and J ends, which lost 4 bases and 4 bases, there was a span of 8 bases. Looked up from germline, CDR1 is SGHRS and CDR2 is YFSETQ. The CDR3 reads CASSPRATGELFF. As DNA, the CDR3 is TGCGCCAGCAGCCCCAGAGCCACCGGGGAGCTGTTTTTT.

This clone was counted many times. V and J are TRBV5-4 and TRBJ1-2; TRBD1 agrees at 7 bases. CDR1 and CDR2 (germline): SGHNT, YYREEE (reference sequence). The CDR3 length is 14 residues. Trimming cost V 0 bases and J 8 bases; bases outside gene matches: 7. The CDR3 loop is CASSLAGTGEGYTF. Here the CDR3 DNA reads TGTGCCAGCAGCTTGGCCGGTACAGGGGAAGGCTACACCTTC.

This clone was counted between two and nine times. A clone one base away is much larger, so this may be a read error. The sample holds other DNA sequences that translate to the same CDR3. V usage is TRBV10-1 and J usage is TRBJ2-3; TRBD1 agrees at 9 bases. CDR3 length: 17 residues. Germline V gene data show CDR1 as WNHNN and CDR2 as SYGVQD (reference sequence). Trimming removed 2 bases from V and 5 bases from J; junction bases left unmatched: 11. The DNA for the CDR3 is TGCGCCAGCAGTGAGGGCAGATCGGACAGGGGAAGAGATACGCAGTATTTT. This sequence encodes CASSEGRSDRGRDTQYF.

Ten or more counts support this clone. A much larger clone differs by one base, so this may be a read error. The chain's CDR3 is CAGSYRGDEQYF. CDR3 sequence (DNA): TGTGCCGGCAGTTATCGGGGGGACGAGCAGTACTTC. This chain uses TRBV6-5 with TRBJ2-7, with 7 nucleotides matching TRBD2. The germline V gene encodes CDR1 MNHEY and CDR2 SVGAGI. This CDR3 contains 12 residues.

This clone occurred a few times. This may stem from a read error, because a much larger clone lies one nucleotide away. The chain recombines TRBV19 with TRBJ1-1; perhaps TRBD1 as D (5 bases). The CDR3 extends over 12 amino acids. Germline loops: CDR1 LNHDA, CDR2 SQIVND (reference sequence). CDR3 sequence reads: CASSIQDTESFF. CDR3 nucleotide sequence: TGTGCCAGTAGTATTCAGGACACTGAATCTTTCTTT.

This chain links TRBV12-5 with TRBJ2-2; D is undetermined. V lost 2 bases to trimming and J lost 7 bases, with 11 bases between them. Germline CDR1 and CDR2: LGHNT and FRNRAP. This CDR3 contains 14 residues. The CDR3 DNA follows: TGTGCTAGTGGTTTGTACCCGCCGGGCGGGGAGCTGTTTTTT. It codes for CASGLYPPGGELFF.

This clone was recorded many times. The chain is built from TRBV4-1 and TRBJ1-2; D gene uncertain. This CDR3 spans 16 amino acids. V was shortened by 4 bases and J by 2 bases, with 17 bases between the two germline ends. Germline values: CDR1 MGHRA, CDR2 YSYEKL. The CDR3 DNA reads as TGCGCCAGCAGCCTTTACCGGTCGGACGGCAACTATGGCTACACCTTC. It encodes CASSLYRSDGNYGYTF.

This clone was counted between two and nine times. It may be a read error: a sequence one base away is much more abundant. The chain combines TRBV6-1 with TRBJ1-4, with 9 nucleotides matching TRBD1. This CDR3 has 14 amino acids. The germline gives CDR1 MNHNS, CDR2 SASEGT. CDR3 protein: CATGKGQGNEKPFF. CDR3 coding DNA: TGTGCCACCGGAAAGGGACAGGGTAATGAAAAACCGTTTTTT.

In this sample, this clone turned up a few times. It may be a read error: a sequence one base away is much more abundant. This chain joins TRBV28 and TRBJ2-5; possible D gene TRBD2, 5 bases. The germline gives CDR1 MDHEN, CDR2 SYDVKM. The V and J ends lost 4 bases and 4 bases respectively, with 7 bases between them. This CDR3 has 12 residues. In DNA form, the CDR3 reads TGTGCCAGCAGTTGCGGGCGAGAGACCCAGTACTTC. This sequence encodes CASSCGRETQYF.

To note about this clone: An end of the junction differs from the germline gene, which may be a read error. CDR3 protein: CASSRNRDGDGYTF. CDR3 bases: TGCGCCAGCAGTCGGAACCGGGACGGGGATGGCTACACCTTC. The genes are TRBV6-9 and TRBJ1-2; perhaps TRBD1 as D (5 bases). The germline V gene has CDR1 MNHGY and CDR2 SVAAGI. The CDR3 extends over 14 amino acids.